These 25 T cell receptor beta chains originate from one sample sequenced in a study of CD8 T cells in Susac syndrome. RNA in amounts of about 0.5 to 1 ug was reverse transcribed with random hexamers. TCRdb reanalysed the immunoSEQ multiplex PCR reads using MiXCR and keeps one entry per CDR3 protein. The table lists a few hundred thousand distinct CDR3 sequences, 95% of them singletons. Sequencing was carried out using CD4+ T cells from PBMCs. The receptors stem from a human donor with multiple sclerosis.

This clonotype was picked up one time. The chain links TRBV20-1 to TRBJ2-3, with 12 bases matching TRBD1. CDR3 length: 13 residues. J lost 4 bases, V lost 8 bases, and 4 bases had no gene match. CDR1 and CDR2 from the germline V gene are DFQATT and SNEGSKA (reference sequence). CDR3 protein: CSPGQGAADTQYF. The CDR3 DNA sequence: TGCAGTCCGGGACAGGGGGCTGCAGATACGCAGTATTTT.

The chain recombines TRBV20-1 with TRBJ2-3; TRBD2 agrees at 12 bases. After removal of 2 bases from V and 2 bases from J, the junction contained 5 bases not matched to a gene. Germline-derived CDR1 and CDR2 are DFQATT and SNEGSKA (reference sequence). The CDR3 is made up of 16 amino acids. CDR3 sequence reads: CSARLWTSGVTDTQYF. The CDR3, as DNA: TGCAGTGCTAGACTTTGGACTAGCGGGGTCACAGATACGCAGTATTTT.

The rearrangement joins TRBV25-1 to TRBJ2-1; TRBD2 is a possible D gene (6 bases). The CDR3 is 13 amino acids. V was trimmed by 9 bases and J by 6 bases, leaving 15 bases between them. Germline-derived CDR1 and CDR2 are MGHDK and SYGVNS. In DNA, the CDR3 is TGTGCCAGTATTCGAACGGGGGTCAATGAGCAGTTCTTC. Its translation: CASIRTGVNEQFF.

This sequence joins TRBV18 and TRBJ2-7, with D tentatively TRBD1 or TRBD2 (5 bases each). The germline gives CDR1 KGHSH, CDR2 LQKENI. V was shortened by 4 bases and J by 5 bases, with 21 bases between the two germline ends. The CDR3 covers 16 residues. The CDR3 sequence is CASSRTEGLRGHEQYF. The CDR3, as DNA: TGTGCCAGCTCACGAACAGAGGGGCTCCGAGGCCACGAGCAGTACTTC.

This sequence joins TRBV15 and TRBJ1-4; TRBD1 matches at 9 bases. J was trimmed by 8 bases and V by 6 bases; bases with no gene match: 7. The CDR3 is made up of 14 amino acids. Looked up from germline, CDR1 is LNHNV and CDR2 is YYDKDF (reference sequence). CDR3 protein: CATSPGTGHEKLFF. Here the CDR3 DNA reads TGTGCCACCAGTCCCGGGACAGGGCACGAAAAACTGTTTTTT.

The CDR3 region has the DNA TGCAGTGCTAGGAAGGCAGGGGACCTTTACGAGCAGTACTTC. It yields the protein CSARKAGDLYEQYF. This chain uses TRBV20-1 with TRBJ2-7; D possibly corresponds to TRBD1 (6 bases). Trimming pared 3 bases from V and 4 bases from J, leaving 16 bases between. This CDR3 has 14 residues. CDR1 DFQATT and CDR2 SNEGSKA come from the germline V gene (reference sequence).

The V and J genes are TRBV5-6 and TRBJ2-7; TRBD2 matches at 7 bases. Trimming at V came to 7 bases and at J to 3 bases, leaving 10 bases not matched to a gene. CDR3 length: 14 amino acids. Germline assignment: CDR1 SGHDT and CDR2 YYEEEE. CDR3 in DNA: TGTGCCAGCCTAAGGAGGGAGGGTCGCTACGAGCAGTACTTC. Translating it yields CASLRREGRYEQYF.

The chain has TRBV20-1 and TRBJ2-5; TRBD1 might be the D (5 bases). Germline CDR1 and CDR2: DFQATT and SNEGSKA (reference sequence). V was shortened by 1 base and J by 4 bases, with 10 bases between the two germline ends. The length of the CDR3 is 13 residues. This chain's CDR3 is CSARGQFGETQYF. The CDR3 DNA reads TGCAGTGCTAGAGGACAGTTCGGAGAGACCCAGTACTTC.

This chain's CDR3 is CASSQDWTSGSYEQYF. DNA of the CDR3: TGTGCCAGCAGCCAAGATTGGACTAGCGGGAGTTACGAGCAGTACTTC. The V call is TRBV4-2, the J call TRBJ2-7, with 13 nucleotides matching TRBD2. The CDR3 runs to 16 residues. Trimming cost V 0 bases and J 4 bases; bases outside gene matches: 3. Germline loops: CDR1 LGHNA, CDR2 YNFKEQ.

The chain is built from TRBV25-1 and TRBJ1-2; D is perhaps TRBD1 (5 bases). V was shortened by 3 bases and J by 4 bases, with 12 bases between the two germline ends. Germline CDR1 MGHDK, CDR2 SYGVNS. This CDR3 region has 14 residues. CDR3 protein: CASSDPGKGYGYTF. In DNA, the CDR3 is TGTGCCAGCAGTGACCCAGGGAAGGGCTATGGCTACACCTTC.

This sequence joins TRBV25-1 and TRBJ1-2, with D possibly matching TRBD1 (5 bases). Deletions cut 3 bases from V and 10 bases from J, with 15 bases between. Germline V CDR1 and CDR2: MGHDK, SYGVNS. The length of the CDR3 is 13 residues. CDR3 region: CASSDFAREDYTF. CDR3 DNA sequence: TGTGCCAGCAGTGATTTTGCCAGGGAGGACTACACCTTC.

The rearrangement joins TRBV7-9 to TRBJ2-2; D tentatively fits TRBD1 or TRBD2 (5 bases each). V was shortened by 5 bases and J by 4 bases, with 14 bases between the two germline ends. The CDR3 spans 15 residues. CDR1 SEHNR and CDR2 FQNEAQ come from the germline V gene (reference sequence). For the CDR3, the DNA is TGTGCCAGCAGCCCAATCGGGACGGGCACCGGGGAGCTGTTTTTT. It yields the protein CASSPIGTGTGELFF.

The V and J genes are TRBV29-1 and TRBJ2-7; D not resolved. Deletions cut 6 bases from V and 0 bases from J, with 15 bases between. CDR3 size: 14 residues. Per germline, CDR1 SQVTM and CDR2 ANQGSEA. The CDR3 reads CSVSWRLSSYEQYF. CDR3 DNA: TGCAGCGTCTCGTGGCGTTTAAGCTCCTACGAGCAGTACTTC.

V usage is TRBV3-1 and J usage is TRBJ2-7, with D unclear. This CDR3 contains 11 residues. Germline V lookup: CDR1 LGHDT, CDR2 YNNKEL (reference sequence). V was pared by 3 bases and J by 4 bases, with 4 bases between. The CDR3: CASSHDYEQYF. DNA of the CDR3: TGTGCCAGCAGCCATGATTACGAGCAGTACTTC.

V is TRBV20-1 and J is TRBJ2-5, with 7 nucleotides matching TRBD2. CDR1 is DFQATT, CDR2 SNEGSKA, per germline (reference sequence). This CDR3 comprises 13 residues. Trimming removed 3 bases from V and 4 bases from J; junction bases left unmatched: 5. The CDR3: CSASSLAVETQYF. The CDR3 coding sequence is TGCAGTGCTAGTTCCCTAGCGGTAGAGACCCAGTACTTC.

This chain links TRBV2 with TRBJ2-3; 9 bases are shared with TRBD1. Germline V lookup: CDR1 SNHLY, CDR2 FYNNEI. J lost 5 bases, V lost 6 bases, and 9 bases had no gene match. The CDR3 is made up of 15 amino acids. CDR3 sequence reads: CASSPRDRAGDTQYF. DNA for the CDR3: TGTGCCAGCAGCCCCCGGGACAGGGCTGGAGATACGCAGTATTTT. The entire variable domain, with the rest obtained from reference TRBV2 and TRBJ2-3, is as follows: EPEVTQTPSHQVTQMGQEVILRCVPISNHLYFYWYRQILGQKVEFLVSFYNNEISEKSEIFDDQFSVERPDGSNFTLKIRSTKLEDSAMYFCASSPRDRAGDTQYFGPGTRLTVL.

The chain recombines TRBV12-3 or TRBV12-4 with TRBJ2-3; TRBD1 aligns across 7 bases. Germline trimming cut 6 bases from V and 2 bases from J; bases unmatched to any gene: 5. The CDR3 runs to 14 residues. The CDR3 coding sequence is TGTGCCAGCAGACCGGGACAGTTCACAGATACGCAGTATTTT. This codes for CASRPGQFTDTQYF.

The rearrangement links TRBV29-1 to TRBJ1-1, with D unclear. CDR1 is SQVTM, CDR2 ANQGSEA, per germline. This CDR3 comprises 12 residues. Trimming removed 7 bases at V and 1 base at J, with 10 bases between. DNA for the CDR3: TGCAGCGCATACAGAGCGAACACTGAAGCTTTCTTT. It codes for CSAYRANTEAFF.

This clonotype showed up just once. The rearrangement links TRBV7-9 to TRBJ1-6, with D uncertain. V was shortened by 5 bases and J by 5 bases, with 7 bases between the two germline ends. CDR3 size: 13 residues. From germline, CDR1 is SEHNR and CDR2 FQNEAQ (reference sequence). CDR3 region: CASSHWDNSPLHF. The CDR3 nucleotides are TGTGCCAGCAGCCACTGGGATAATTCACCCCTCCACTTT.

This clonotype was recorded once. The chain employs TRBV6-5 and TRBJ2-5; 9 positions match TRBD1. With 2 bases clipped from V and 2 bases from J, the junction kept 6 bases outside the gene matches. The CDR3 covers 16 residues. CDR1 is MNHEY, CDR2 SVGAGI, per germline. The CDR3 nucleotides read TGTGCCAGCAGTTACGACCGGGACAGGGCTCAAGAGACCCAGTACTTC. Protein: CASSYDRDRAQETQYF.

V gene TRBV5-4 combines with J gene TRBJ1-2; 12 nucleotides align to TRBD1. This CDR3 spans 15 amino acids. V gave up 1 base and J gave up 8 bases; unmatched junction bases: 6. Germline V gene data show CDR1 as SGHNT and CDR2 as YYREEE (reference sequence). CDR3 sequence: CASSLMGQGAEGYTF. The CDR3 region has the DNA TGTGCCAGCAGCTTGATGGGACAGGGGGCGGAGGGCTACACCTTC.

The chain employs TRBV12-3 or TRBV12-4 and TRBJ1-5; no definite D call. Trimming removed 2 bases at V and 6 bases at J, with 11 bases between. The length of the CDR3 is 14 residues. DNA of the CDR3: TGTGCCAGCAGTTTACGGGGATGGGGTCAGCCCCAGCATTTT. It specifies CASSLRGWGQPQHF.

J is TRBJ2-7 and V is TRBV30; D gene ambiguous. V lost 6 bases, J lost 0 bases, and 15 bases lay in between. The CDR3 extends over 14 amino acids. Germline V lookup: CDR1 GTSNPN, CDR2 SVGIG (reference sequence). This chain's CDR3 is CACTRALSSYEQYF. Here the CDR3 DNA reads TGTGCCTGTACACGGGCCTTAAGCTCCTACGAGCAGTACTTC.

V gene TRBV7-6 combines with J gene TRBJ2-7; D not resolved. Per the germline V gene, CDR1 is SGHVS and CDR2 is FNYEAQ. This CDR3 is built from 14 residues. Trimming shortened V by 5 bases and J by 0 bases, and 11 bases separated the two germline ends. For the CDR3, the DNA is TGTGCCAGCAGCCCAGTAAGGAACTCCTACGAGCAGTACTTC. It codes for CASSPVRNSYEQYF.

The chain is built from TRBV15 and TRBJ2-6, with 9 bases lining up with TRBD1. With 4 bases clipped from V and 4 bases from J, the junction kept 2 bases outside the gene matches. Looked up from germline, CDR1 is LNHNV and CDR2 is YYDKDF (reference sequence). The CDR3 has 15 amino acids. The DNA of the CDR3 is TGTGCCACCAGCAAACAGGGGGCCGGGGCCAACGTCCTGACTTTC. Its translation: CATSKQGAGANVLTF.